Listed here is a single T cell receptor beta chain. Construction of the TCRbeta library involved unique molecular identifiers. TCRdb fed the PCR reads into MiXCR, producing one record per CDR3 protein. This table has a few hundred thousand distinct CDR3 sequences, around 19% appearing once. Germline assignment: CDR1 SGHRS and CDR2 YFSETQ. Trimming left V 0 bases short and J 7 bases short, with 17 bases between. The CDR3 has 15 amino acids. This entry belongs to a study of T-cell reconstitution after alpha-beta-depleted transplantation in children. The material sequenced was PBMCs from the stem cell graft donor, taken from the stem cell graft. The rearrangement uses TRBV5-1 and TRBJ2-7, with D perhaps TRBD1 or TRBD2 (5 bases each). The sequence derives from a human donor who donated a stem cell graft to a child with acute lymphoblastic leukemia. CDR3 sequence reads: CASSLGGTAQVEQYF. CDR3 nucleotides: TGCGCCAGCAGCTTGGGAGGGACCGCACAGGTGGAGCAGTACTTC.